Included here is one T cell receptor beta chain sequence, with context. Its antigen is not known. The germline CDR1 and CDR2 sequences are MDHEN and SYDVKM. The CDR3 totals 12 residues. TCRdb re-called the 5' RACE reads and catalogs CDR3 proteins one per entry, DNA excluded. This repertoire comprises just over 300,000 distinct CDR3 sequences; its ten largest clones make up roughly 5.2%. This record comes from a study of monozygotic twins with inflammatory bowel disease. General observations from the study: Twins with IBD had fewer clonotypes in common with others than healthy twins, particularly during disease activity. Neither one strong signal nor one clonotype associated with IBD was supported.

This sequence was found in a human donor with ulcerative colitis or Crohn's disease, or a healthy co-twin of an affected twin (not recorded which). The J gene is TRBJ2-7, the V gene TRBV28; TCRdb's D call, TRBD1, is unchecked because there is no DNA. The sequenced sample was blood. CDR3 amino acids: CASSTVQGEQYF.